Following are 8 T cell receptor beta chains from one sample sequenced in a study of vaccination and CD4 T cells after COVID-19. Cultured CD4+ T-cell DNA underwent Oncomine TCR Beta short-read sequencing. TCRdb fed the PCR reads into MiXCR, producing one record per CDR3 protein. The sample consists of approximately 13,000 distinct CDR3 sequences, about 29% of them appearing once. Treatment defined: approximately nine-day PBMC culture with coronavirus spike peptide pools or control peptides (ViraFEST assay). These receptors' antigens are unknown. This material consisted of CD4+ T cells from blood, cultured in vitro, taken before SARS-CoV-2 vaccination. The source is a human donor who received a COVID-19 vaccine.

This clonotype was counted a few times. The chain links TRBV12-3 or TRBV12-4 to TRBJ1-1; D is undetermined. V lost 3 bases and J 3 bases, leaving 17 bases between the germline ends. This CDR3 comprises 16 residues. DNA for the CDR3: TGTGCCAGCAGTTTCGGGAGCGGGTCAGTTTACACTGAAGCTTTCTTT. Its protein is CASSFGSGSVYTEAFF.

The V and J genes are TRBV2 and TRBJ2-4; tentatively, D is TRBD1 (6 bases). Looked up from germline, CDR1 is SNHLY and CDR2 is FYNNEI. V was pared by 6 bases and J by 0 bases, with 9 bases between. CDR3 length equals 14 residues. The CDR3 region is CASRGAEAKNIQYF. The CDR3 bases are TGTGCCAGCAGGGGGGCTGAAGCCAAAAACATTCAGTACTTC.

The chain recombines TRBV7-9 with TRBJ1-1; D uncertain. V was shortened by 1 base and J by 4 bases, with 13 bases between the two germline ends. The CDR3 runs 15 residues. Germline loops: CDR1 SEHNR, CDR2 FQNEAQ (reference sequence). CDR3 DNA sequence: TGTGCCAGCAGCTTAGGGGCCCTGGGTGGCACTGAAGCTTTCTTT. This gives the protein CASSLGALGGTEAFF.

This clonotype showed up just a few times. CDR3 sequence: CASSSHQGSITDTQYF. In DNA, the CDR3 is TGTGCCAGCAGTAGCCATCAGGGATCGATCACAGATACGCAGTATTTT. The chain couples TRBV6-1 to TRBJ2-3, with a tentative D call TRBD1 (5 bases). CDR1 is MNHNS and CDR2 is SASEGT in the germline V gene. Trimming removed 5 bases at V and 2 bases at J, with 17 bases between. CDR3 length: 16 amino acids.

V gene TRBV2 combines with J gene TRBJ1-1; 7 nucleotides agree with TRBD1. The CDR3 has 12 residues. J lost 4 bases, V lost 7 bases, and 3 bases had no gene match. Germline V gene data show CDR1 as SNHLY and CDR2 as FYNNEI. CDR3 nucleotide sequence: TGTGCCAGCATCCAGGGGGGCACTGAAGCTTTCTTT. It encodes CASIQGGTEAFF.

This clonotype has just a few counts. The chain is built from TRBV10-3 and TRBJ1-5; 8 bases are a match to TRBD1. This CDR3 has 14 amino acids. The germline gives CDR1 ENHRY, CDR2 SYGVKD. The trim removed 6 bases at V and 7 bases at J, leaving 8 bases unmatched. CDR3 sequence: CAISDGQGEQPQHF. CDR3 nucleotides: TGTGCCATCAGCGACGGACAGGGAGAACAGCCCCAGCATTTT.

This clonotype showed up just a few times. The chain carries TRBV7-6 and TRBJ2-6; D unresolved. In germline, CDR1 is SGHVS, CDR2 FNYEAQ. The V end lost 0 bases, the J end lost 4 bases, and 10 bases lay between the germline ends. The length of the CDR3 is 16 residues. This CDR3 reads CASSLAVSDGANVLTF. The CDR3 bases are TGTGCCAGCAGCTTAGCTGTGAGCGACGGGGCCAACGTCCTGACTTTC. Combining the CDR3 with reference TRBV7-6 and TRBJ2-6 gives the whole variable domain GAGVSQSPRYKVTKRGQDVALRCDPISGHVSLYWYRQALGQGPEFLTYFNYEAQQDKSGLPNDRFSAERPEGSISTLTIQRTEQRDSAMYRCASSLAVSDGANVLTFGAGSRLTVL.

This clonotype was counted between two and nine times. This rearrangement joins TRBV7-2 to TRBJ2-2, with TRBD2 identical over 11 bases. CDR1 is SGHTA, CDR2 FQGNSA, per germline. This CDR3 is built from 16 residues. J was trimmed by 5 bases and V by 4 bases; bases with no gene match: 6. The CDR3: CASSSSLAGGTGELFF. The CDR3 DNA sequence: TGTGCCAGCAGCTCGTCGCTAGCGGGGGGTACCGGGGAGCTGTTTTTT.